The rows below give T cell receptor beta chains drawn from one sample of a study of glioma-infiltrating T cells after dendritic cell vaccination. TCRdb's copy holds only in-frame clones and misses some; the assay was immunoSEQ multiplex PCR. The table shows under 100,000 clones, with over 75% occurring only once. The material sequenced was blood, taken before dendritic cell vaccination. These receptors came from a human donor with glioblastoma. Each CDR3 is given with its conserved first and last residue. D genes are given only for firm matches. Size is stated for part of the rows, as once, few or many counts, or as a class when the clone is expanded.

>TRBJ1-3|.|.|TRBV30
TGTGCCTGGAGGACAGGCTCCTCTGGAAACACCATATATTTT
CAWRTGSSGNTIYF
>TRBJ1-2|few|.|TRBV9
TGTGCCAGCAGCGCTGGCCCCAGGGGAAACTATGGCTACACCTTC
CASSAGPRGNYGYTF
>TRBJ2-7|.|.|TRBV11-3
TGTGCCAGGACGGGGCTGCGGGGTCTGAACGAGCAGTACTTC
CARTGLRGLNEQYF
>TRBJ2-2|.|TRBD2|TRBV7-9
TGTGCCAGCAGCTTATGGAGCGGGGGGCAGGACGGGGAGCTGTTTTTT
CASSLWSGGQDGELFF
>TRBJ2-3|.|.|TRBV18
TGTGCCAGCTCACCTATGAGCACAGATACGCAGTATTTT
CASSPMSTDTQYF
>TRBJ1-1|.|TRBD1|TRBV11-2
TGTGCCAGCAGCTACCTGGACAGGGGGCGAGCTTTCTTT
CASSYLDRGRAFF
>TRBJ1-4|.|.|TRBV6-5
TGTGCCAGCAGTTACTCACAGTCACTGGGTGAAAAACTGTTTTTT
CASSYSQSLGEKLFF
>TRBJ2-7|.|.|TRBV7-2
TGTGCCAGCAGCCCCCGGGGTAGCGGAACCTACGAGCAGTACTTC
CASSPRGSGTYEQYF
>TRBJ2-7|few|.|TRBV9
TGTGCCAGCAGCGCCCAGGGCGGGGCGGCCTACGAGCAGTACTTC
CASSAQGGAAYEQYF
>TRBJ1-1|.|.|TRBV19
TGTGCCAGTAGTACTATTAAGACTGAAGCTTTCTTT
CASSTIKTEAFF
>TRBJ2-5|.|.|TRBV6-6
TGTGCCAGCAGTTACCTAGAGACCCAGTACTTC
CASSYLETQYF
>TRBJ2-3|.|TRBD1|TRBV29-1
TGCAGCGCCAGCCATGGGACAGGGGGCACAGATACGCAGTATTTT
CSASHGTGGTDTQYF
>TRBJ2-5|.|TRBD2|TRBV5-1
TGCGCCAGCAGCTTGGGGACTAGCGTGGAGACCCAGTACTTC
CASSLGTSVETQYF
>TRBJ2-7|.|TRBD1|TRBV5-1
TGCGCCAGCAGCTCACAGGGGTTAGGCTACGAGCAGTACTTC
CASSSQGLGYEQYF
>TRBJ2-5|.|TRBD2|TRBV4-1
TGCGCCAGCAGCCAAGATGGTGTTAGCGGGGGGGCCTTAGAGACCCAGTACTTC
CASSQDGVSGGALETQYF
>TRBJ2-1|once|TRBD2|TRBV5-6
TGTGCCAGCAGCTTAGGGACTAGCGGGGGGGCAGGTGAGCAGTTCTTC
CASSLGTSGGAGEQFF
>TRBJ2-3|once|TRBD2|TRBV7-2
TGTGCCAGCAGCTTAGAGGGTAGCGGGGGCTTCACAGATACGCAGTATTTT
CASSLEGSGGFTDTQYF